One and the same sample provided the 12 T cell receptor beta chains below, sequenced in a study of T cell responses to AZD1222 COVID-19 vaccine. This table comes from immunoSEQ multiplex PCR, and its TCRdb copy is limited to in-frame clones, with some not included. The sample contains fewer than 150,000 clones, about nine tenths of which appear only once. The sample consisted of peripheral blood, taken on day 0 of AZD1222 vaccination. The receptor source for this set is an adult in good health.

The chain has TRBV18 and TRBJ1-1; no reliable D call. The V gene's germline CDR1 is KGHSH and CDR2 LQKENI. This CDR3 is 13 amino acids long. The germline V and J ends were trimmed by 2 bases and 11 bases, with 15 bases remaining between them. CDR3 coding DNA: TGTGCCAGCTCACCAACAAGGGAAAGGATGGCTTTCTTT. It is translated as CASSPTRERMAFF.

CDR3: CASSDSGSTQYF. The CDR3 bases are TGTGCCAGCAGTGATTCTGGGAGTACGCAGTATTTT. The V call is TRBV6-1, the J call TRBJ2-3, with D tentatively TRBD2 (5 bases). The V gene lost 3 bases and the J gene lost 8 bases, with 9 bases spanning the gap. Germline CDR1 MNHNS, CDR2 SASEGT. The CDR3 is made up of 12 amino acids.

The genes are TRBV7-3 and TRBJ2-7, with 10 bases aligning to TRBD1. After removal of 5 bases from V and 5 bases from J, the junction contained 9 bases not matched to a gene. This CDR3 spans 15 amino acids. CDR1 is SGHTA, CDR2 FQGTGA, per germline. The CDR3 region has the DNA TGTGCCAGCAGCGCCGACCCGGGACAGGGGCACGAGCAGTACTTC. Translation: CASSADPGQGHEQYF.

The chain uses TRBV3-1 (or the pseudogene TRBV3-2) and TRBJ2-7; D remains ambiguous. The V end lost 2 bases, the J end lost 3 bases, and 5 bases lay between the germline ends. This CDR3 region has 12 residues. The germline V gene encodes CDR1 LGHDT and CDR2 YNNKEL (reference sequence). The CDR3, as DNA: TGTGCCAGCAGCCAAATTCACTACGAGCAGTACTTC. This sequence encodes CASSQIHYEQYF.

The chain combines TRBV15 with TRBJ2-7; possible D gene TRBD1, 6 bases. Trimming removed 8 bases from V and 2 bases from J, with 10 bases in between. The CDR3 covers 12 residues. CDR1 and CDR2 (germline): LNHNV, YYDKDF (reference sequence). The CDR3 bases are TGTGCCACCGGGCAGGGGACCTACGAGCAGTACTTC. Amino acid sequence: CATGQGTYEQYF.

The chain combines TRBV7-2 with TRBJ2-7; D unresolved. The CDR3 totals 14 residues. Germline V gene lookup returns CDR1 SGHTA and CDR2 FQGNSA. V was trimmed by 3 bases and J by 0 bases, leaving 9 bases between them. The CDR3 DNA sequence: TGTGCCAGCAGCTTCGATCTCTCCTCCTACGAGCAGTACTTC. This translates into CASSFDLSSYEQYF.

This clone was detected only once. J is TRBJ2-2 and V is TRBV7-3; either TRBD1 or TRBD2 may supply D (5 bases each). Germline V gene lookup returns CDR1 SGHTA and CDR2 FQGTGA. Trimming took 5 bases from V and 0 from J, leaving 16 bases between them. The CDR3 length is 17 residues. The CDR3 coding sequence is TGTGCCAGCAGCCCCAAGGGGACCAGTACGAACACCGGGGAGCTGTTTTTT. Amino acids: CASSPKGTSTNTGELFF.

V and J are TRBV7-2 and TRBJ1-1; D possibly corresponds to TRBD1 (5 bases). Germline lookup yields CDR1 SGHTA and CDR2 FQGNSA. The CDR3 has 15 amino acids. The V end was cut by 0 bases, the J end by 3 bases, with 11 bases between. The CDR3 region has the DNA TGTGCCAGCAGCTTAGCCGGGAAGGGGTACACTGAAGCTTTCTTT. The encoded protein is CASSLAGKGYTEAFF.

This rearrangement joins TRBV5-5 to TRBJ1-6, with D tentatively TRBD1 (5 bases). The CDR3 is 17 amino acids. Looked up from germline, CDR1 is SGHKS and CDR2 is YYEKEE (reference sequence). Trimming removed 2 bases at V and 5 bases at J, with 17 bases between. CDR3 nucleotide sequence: TGTGCCAGCAGCTTTTGGAAGAGCAGGGTCGATAATTCACCCCTCCACTTT. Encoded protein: CASSFWKSRVDNSPLHF.

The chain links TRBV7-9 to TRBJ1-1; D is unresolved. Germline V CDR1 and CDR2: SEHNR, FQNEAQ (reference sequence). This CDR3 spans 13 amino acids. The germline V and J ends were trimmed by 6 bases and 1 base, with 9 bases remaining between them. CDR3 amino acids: CASSYGSNTEAFF. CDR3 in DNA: TGTGCCAGCAGTTACGGGTCGAACACTGAAGCTTTCTTT.

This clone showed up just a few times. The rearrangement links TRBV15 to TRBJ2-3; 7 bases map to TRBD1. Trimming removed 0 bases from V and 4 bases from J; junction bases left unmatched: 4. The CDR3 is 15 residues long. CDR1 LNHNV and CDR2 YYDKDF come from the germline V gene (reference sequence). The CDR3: CATSRDLTGADTQYF. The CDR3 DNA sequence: TGTGCCACCAGCAGAGATCTCACAGGGGCAGATACGCAGTATTTT.

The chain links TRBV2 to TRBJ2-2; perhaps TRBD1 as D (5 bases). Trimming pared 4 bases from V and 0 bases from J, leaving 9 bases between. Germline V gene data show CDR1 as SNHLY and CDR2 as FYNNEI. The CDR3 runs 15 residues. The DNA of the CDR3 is TGTGCCAGCAGTGTGCAGGGCACGAACACCGGGGAGCTGTTTTTT. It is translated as CASSVQGTNTGELFF.